This T cell receptor (beta chain) was obtained from a study of control samples from healthy donors and cancer patients. The CDR3 spans 16 residues. Trimming cost V 2 bases and J 5 bases; bases outside gene matches: 5. Germline V lookup: CDR1 MNHNS, CDR2 SASEGT. Produced via immunoSEQ multiplex PCR; TCRdb's table is partial and in-frame only. The sample comprises approximately 90,000 clones, over 65% of which are singletons, and over 2% rests with the top ten. The TCR sequence derives from a woman aged 35 to 49 in good health. Source material: blood. V is TRBV6-1 and J is TRBJ1-6; 8 nucleotides match TRBD1. The CDR3 sequence is CASSERDRTNNSPLHF. The CDR3 coding sequence is TGTGCCAGCAGTGAAAGGGACAGGACGAATAATTCACCCCTCCACTTT.